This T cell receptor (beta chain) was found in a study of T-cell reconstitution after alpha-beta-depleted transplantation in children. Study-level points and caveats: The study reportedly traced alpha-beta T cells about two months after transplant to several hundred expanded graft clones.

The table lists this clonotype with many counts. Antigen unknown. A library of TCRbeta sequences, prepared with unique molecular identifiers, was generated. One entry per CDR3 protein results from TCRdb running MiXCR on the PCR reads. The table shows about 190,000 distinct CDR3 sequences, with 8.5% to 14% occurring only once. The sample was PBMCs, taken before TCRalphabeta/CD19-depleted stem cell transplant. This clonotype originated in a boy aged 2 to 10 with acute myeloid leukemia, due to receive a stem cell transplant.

The CDR3 loop reads CASSPPGDTEAFF. As DNA, the CDR3 is TGTGCCAGCAGCCCCCCAGGGGACACTGAAGCTTTCTTT. This chain connects TRBV7-2 to TRBJ1-1, with D possibly TRBD1 on 6 matching bases. V was pared by 5 bases and J by 3 bases, with 10 bases between. The CDR3 loop spans 13 amino acids. Germline assignment: CDR1 SGHTA and CDR2 FQGNSA.